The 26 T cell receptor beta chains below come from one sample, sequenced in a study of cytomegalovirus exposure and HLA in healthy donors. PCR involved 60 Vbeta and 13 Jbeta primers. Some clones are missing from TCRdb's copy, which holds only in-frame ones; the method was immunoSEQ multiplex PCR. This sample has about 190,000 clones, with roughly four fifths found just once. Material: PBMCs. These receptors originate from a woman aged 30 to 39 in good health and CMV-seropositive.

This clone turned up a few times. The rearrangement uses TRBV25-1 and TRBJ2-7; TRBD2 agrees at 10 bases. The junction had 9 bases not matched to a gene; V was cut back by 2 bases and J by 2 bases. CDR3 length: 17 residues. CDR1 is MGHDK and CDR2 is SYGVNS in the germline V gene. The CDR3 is CASSEGSLAGAPYEQYF. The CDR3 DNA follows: TGTGCCAGCAGTGAAGGTTCTCTAGCGGGGGCCCCCTACGAGCAGTACTTC.

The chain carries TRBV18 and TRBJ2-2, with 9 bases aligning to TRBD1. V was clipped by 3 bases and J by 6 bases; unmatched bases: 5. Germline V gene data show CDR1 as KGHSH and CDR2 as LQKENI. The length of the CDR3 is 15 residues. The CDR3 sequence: CASSPQQGAAGELFF. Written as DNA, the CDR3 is TGTGCCAGCTCACCGCAACAGGGGGCGGCCGGGGAGCTGTTTTTT. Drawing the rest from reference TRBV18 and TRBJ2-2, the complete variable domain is NAGVMQNPRHLVRRRGQEARLRCSPMKGHSHVYWYRQLPEEGLKFMVYLQKENIIDESGMPKERFSAEFPKEGPSILRIQQVVRGDSAAYFCASSPQQGAAGELFFGEGSRLTVL.

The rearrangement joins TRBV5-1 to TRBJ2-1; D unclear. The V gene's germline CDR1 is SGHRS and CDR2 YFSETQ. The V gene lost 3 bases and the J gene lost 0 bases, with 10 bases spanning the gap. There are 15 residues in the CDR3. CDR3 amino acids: CASSSPEFSYNEQFF. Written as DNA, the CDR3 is TGCGCCAGCAGCTCCCCGGAGTTCTCCTACAATGAGCAGTTCTTC.

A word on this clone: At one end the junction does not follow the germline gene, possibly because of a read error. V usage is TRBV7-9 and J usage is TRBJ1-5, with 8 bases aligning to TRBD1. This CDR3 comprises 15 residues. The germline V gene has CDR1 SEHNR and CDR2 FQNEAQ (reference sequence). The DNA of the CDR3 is TGTTCCAGCAGCTCCGGACAGGGAGCAGATCAGCCCCAGCATTTT. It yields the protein CSSSSGQGADQPQHF.

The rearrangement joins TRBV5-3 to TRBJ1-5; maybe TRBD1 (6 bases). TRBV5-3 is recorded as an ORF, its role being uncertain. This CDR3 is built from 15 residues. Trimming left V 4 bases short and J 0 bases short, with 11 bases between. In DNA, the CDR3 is TGTGCCAGAAGCCGGGGACAACCTAGCAATCAGCCCCAGCATTTT. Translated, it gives CARSRGQPSNQPQHF.

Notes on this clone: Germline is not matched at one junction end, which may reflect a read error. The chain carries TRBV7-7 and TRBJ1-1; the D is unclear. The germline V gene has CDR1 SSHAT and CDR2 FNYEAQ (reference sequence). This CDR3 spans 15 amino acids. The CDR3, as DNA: TGTGCTAGCAGCTTAGGTCCCGAGGTGAACACTGAAGCTTTCTTT. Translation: CASSLGPEVNTEAFF. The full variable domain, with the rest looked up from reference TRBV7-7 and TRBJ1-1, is GAGVSQSPRYKVTKRGQDVTLRCDPISSHATLYWYQQALGQGPEFLTYFNYEAQPDKSGLPSDRFSAERPEGSISTLTIQRTEQRDSAMYRCASSLGPEVNTEAFFGQGTRLTVV.

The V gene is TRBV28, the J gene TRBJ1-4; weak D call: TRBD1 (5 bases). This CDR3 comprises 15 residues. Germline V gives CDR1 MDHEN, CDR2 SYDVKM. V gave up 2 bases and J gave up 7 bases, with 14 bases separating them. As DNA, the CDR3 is TGTGCCAGCAGTTTAAATAGAGGGAGGGGTGAAAAACTGTTTTTT. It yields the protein CASSLNRGRGEKLFF.

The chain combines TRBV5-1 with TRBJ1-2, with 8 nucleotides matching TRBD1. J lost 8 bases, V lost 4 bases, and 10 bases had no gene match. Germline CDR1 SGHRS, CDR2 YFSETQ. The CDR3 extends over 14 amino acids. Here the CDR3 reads CASSPDRGVSGYTF. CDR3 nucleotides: TGCGCCAGCAGCCCTGACAGGGGCGTCAGCGGCTACACCTTC.

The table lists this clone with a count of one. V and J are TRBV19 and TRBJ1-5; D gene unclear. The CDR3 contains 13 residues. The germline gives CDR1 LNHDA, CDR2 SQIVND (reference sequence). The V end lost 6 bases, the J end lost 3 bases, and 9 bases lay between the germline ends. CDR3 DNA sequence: TGTGCCAGTAGAGCCCTTCTCAATCAGCCCCAGCATTTT. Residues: CASRALLNQPQHF.

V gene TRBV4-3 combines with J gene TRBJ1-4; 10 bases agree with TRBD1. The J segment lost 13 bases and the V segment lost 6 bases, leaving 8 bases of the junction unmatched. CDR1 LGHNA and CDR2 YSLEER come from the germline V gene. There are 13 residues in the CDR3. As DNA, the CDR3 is TGCGCCAGCAGACCCGGGACAGGGGACGGACTGTTTTTT. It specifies CASRPGTGDGLFF.

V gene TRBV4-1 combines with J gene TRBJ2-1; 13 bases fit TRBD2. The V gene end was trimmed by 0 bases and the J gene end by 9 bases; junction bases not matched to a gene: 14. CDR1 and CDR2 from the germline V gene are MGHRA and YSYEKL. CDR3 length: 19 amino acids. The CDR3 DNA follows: TGCGCCAGCAGCCAAGATGCCACTAGCGGGAGGGTGCTAGGGGTTGAGCAGTTCTTC. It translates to CASSQDATSGRVLGVEQFF.

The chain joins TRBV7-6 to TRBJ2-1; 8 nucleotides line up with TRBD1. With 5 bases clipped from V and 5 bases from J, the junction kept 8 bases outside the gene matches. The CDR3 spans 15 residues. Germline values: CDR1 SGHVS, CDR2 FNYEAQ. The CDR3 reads CASSEGQGANNEQFF. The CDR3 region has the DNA TGTGCCAGCAGCGAGGGGCAGGGGGCGAACAATGAGCAGTTCTTC.

CDR3 sequence reads: CASSRIGGRNSPLHF. The CDR3 nucleotides read TGTGCCAGCAGTCGGATAGGGGGTCGGAATTCACCCCTCCACTTT. The chain employs TRBV28 and TRBJ1-6; TRBD1 is a possible D gene (6 bases). Trimming took off 5 bases at V and 7 bases at J, with 15 bases between the two ends. Germline V gene data show CDR1 as MDHEN and CDR2 as SYDVKM. This CDR3 comprises 15 residues.

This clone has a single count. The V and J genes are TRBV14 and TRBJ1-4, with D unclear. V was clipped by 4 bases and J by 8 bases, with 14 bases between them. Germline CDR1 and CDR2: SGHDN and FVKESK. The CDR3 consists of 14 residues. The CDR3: CASSRGISGEKLFF. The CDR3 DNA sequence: TGTGCCAGCAGCCGGGGTATTAGCGGCGAAAAACTGTTTTTT.

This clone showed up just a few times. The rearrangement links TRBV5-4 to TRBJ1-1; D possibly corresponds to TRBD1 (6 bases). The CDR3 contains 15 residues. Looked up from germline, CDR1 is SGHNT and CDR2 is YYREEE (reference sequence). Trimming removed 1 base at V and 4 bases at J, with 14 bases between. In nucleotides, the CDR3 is TGTGCCAGCAGCTTGTTGCAGGGGCAAGGCACTGAAGCTTTCTTT. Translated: CASSLLQGQGTEAFF.

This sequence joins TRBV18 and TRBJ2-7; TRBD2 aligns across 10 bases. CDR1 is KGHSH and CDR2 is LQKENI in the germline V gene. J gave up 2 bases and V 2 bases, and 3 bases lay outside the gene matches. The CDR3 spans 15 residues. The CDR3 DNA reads TGTGCCAGCTCACCAGCGAGCGGGGGGGCCTACGAGCAGTACTTC. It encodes CASSPASGGAYEQYF.

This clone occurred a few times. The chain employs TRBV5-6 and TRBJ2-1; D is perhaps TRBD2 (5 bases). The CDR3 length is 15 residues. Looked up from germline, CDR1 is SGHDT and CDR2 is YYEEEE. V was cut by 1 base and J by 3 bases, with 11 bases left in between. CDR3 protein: CASSLIGSDYNEQFF. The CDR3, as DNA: TGTGCCAGCAGCTTGATTGGTAGCGACTACAATGAGCAGTTCTTC.

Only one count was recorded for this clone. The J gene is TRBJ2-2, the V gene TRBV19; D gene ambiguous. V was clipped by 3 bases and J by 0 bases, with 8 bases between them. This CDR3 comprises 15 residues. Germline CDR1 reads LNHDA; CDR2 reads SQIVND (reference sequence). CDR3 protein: CASSIWAANTGELFF. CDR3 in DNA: TGTGCCAGTAGTATTTGGGCAGCGAACACCGGGGAGCTGTTTTTT.

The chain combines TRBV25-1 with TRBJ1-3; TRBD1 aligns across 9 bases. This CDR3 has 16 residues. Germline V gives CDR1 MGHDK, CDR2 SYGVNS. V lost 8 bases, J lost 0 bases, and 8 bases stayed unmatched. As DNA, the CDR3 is TGTGCCAGCGTTCCTACAGGGGGCCTCTCTGGAAACACCATATATTTT. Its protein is CASVPTGGLSGNTIYF.

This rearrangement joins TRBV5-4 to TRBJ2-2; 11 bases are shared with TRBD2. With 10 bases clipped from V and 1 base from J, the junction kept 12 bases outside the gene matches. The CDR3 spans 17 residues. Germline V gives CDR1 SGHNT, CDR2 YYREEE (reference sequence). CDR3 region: CASRSLAGARNTGELFF. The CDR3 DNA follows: TGTGCCTCGCGGTCACTAGCGGGGGCCAGGAACACCGGGGAGCTGTTTTTT.

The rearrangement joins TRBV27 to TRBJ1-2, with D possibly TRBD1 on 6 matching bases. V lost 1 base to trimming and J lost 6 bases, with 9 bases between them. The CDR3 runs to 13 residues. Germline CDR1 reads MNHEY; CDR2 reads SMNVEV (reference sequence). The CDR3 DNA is TGTGCCAGCAGTTTATGGTCAGGGGATGGCTACACCTTC. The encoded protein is CASSLWSGDGYTF.

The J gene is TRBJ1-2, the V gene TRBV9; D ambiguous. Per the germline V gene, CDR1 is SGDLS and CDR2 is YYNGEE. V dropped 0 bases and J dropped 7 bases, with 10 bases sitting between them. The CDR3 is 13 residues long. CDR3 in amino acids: CASSVGEERGYTF. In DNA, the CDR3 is TGTGCCAGCAGCGTAGGGGAGGAGCGTGGCTACACCTTC.

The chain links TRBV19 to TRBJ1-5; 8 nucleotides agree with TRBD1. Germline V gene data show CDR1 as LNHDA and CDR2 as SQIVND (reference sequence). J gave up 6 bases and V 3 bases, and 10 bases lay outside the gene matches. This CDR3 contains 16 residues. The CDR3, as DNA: TGTGCCAGTAGTATCCTCCTTGGACAGGGCGGTCAGCCCCAGCATTTT. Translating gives CASSILLGQGGQPQHF.

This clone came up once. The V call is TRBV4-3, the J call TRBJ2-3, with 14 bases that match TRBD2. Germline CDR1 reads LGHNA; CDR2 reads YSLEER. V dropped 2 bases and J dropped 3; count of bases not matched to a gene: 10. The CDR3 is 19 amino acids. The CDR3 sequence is CASSQRPRTSGGSTDTQYF. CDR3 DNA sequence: TGCGCCAGCAGCCAACGGCCCAGGACTAGCGGGGGGAGTACAGATACGCAGTATTTT.

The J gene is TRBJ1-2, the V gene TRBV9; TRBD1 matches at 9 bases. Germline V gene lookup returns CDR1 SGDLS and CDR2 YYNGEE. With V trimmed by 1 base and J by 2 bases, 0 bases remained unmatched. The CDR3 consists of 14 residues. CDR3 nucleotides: TGTGCCAGCAGCGTAACAGGGGGCAACTATGGCTACACCTTC. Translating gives CASSVTGGNYGYTF.

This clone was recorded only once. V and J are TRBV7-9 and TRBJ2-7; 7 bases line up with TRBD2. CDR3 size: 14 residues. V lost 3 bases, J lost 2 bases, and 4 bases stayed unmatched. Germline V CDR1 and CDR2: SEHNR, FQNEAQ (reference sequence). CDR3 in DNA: TGTGCCAGCAGCTTGAGCGGGGCAACCTACGAGCAGTACTTC. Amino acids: CASSLSGATYEQYF. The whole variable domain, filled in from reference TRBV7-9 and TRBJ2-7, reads DTGVSQNPRHKITKRGQNVTFRCDPISEHNRLYWYRQTLGQGPEFLTYFQNEAQLEKSRLLSDRFSAERPKGSFSTLEIQRTEQGDSAMYLCASSLSGATYEQYFGPGTRLTVT.